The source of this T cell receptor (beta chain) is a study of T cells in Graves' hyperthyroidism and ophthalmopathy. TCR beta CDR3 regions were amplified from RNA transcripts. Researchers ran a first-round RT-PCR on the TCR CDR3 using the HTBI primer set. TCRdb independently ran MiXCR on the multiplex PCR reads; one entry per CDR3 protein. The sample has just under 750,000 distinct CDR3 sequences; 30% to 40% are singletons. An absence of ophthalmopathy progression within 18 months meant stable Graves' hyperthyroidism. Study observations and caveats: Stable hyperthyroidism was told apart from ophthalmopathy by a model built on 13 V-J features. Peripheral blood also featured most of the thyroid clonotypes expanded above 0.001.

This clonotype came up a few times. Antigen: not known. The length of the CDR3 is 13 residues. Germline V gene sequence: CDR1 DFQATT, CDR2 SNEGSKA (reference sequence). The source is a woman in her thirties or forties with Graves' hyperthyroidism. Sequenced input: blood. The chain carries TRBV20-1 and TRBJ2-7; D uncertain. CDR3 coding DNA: TGCAGCGCGCGCTCGGAGCGCTCCTACGAGCAGTACTTC. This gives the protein CSARSERSYEQYF.